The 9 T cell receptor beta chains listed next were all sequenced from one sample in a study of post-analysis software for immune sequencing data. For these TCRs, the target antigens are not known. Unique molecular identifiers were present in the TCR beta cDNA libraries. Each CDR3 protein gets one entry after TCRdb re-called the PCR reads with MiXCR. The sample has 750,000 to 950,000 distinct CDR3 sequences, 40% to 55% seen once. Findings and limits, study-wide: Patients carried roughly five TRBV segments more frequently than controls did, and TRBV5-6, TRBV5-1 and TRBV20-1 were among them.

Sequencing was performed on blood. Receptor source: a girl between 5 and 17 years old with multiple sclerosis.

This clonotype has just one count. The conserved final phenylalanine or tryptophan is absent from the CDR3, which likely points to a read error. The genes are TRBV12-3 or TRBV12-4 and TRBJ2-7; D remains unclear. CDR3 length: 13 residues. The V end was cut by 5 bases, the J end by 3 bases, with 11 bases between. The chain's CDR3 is CASSTQLIYEQYC. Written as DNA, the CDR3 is TGTGCCAGCAGTACACAGCTTATCTACGAGCAGTACTGC.

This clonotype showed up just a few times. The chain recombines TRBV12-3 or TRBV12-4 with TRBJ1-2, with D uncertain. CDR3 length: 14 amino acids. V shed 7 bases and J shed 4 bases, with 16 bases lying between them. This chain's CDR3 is CASNIEGRGYGYTF. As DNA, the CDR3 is TGTGCCAGCAACATAGAGGGCCGGGGCTATGGCTACACCTTC.

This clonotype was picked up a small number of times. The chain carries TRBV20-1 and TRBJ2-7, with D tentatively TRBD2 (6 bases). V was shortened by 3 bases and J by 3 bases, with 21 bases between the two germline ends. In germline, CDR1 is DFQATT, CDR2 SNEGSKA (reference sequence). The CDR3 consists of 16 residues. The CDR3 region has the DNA TGCAGTGCTAGCCGGGACTCCGGGTCCTTCAGCTACGAGCAGTACTTC. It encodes CSASRDSGSFSYEQYF.

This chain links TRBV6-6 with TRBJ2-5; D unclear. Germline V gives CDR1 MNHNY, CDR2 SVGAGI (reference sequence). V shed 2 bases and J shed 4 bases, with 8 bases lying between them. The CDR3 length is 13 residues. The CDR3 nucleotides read TGTGCCAGCAGTTACCTGGGTGGAGAGACCCAGTACTTC. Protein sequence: CASSYLGGETQYF.

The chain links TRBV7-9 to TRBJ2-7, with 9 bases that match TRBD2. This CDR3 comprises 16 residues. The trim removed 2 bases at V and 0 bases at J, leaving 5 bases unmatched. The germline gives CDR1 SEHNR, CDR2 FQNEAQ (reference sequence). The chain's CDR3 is CASSLSSGTFSYEQYF. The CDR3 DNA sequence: TGTGCCAGCAGCTTATCTAGCGGGACGTTCTCCTACGAGCAGTACTTC.

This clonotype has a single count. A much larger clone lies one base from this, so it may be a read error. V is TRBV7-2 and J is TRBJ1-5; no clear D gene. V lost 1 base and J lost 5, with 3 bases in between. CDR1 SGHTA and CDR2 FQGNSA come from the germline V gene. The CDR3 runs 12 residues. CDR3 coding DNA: TGTGCCAGCAGCTTAGAGTATCAGCCCCAGCATTTT. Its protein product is CASSLEYQPQHF. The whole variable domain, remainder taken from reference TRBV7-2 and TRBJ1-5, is GAGVSQSPSNKVTEKGKDVELRCDPISGHTALYWYRQSLGQGLEFLIYFQGNSAPDKSGLPSDRFSAERTGGSVSTLTIQRTQQEDSAVYLCASSLEYQPQHFGDGTRLSIL.

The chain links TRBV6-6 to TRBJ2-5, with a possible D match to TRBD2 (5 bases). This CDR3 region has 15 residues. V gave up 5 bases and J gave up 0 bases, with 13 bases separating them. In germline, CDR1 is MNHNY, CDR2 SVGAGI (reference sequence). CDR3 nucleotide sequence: TGTGCCAGCAGTCCTCCGAGCGGTTACCAAGAGACCCAGTACTTC. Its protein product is CASSPPSGYQETQYF.

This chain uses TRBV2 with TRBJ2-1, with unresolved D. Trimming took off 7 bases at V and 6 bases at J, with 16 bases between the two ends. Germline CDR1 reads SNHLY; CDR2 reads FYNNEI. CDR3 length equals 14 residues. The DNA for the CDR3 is TGTGCCAGCAATGATTTTGGGAACAGCAATGAGCAGTTCTTC. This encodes CASNDFGNSNEQFF.

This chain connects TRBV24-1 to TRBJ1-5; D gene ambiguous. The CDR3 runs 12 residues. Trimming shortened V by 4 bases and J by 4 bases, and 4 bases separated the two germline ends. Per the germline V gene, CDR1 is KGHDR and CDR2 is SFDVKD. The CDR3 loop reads CATSEGNQPQHF. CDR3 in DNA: TGTGCCACCAGTGAGGGGAATCAGCCCCAGCATTTT.